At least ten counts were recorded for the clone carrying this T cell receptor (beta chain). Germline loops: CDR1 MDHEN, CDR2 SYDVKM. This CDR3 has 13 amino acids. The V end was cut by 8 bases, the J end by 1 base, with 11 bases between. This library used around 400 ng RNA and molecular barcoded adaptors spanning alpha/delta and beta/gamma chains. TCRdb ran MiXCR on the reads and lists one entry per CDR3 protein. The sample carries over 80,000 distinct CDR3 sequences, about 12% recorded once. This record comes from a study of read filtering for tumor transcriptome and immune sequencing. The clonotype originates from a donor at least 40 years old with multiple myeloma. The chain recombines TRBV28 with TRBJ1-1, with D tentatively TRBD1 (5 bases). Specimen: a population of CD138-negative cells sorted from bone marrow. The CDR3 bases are TGTGCCAGCCGGGGGGGTTGGAACACTGAAGCTTTCTTT. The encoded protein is CASRGGWNTEAFF. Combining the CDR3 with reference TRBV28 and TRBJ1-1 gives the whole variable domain DVKVTQSSRYLVKRTGEKVFLECVQDMDHENMFWYRQDPGLGLRLIYFSYDVKMKEKGDIPEGYSVSREKKERFSLILESASTNQTSMYLCASRGGWNTEAFFGQGTRLTVV.